The subject of this entry is one T cell receptor (beta chain). The CDR3 loop spans 14 amino acids. Germline lookup yields CDR1 SGHTS and CDR2 YDEGEE. V dropped 1 base and J dropped 8 bases, with 15 bases sitting between them. The table came from immunoSEQ multiplex PCR; TCRdb's copy has only in-frame clones and leaves some out. The sample has approximately 380,000 clones; 85% are singletons. The data belong to a study of blood T cell repertoires in COVID-19. Study-wide background: Italy, Spain and the United States were the sources of the convalescent and acute COVID-19 samples. PBMCs, B-cell-depleted T cells, or T cells were the source of the cDNA or gDNA that made up the material.

V is TRBV5-8 and J is TRBJ1-1; D is possibly TRBD1 (6 bases). The clonotype originates from a young woman with acute or convalescent COVID-19. Input material: peripheral blood. Here the CDR3 reads CASSLNPGADEAFF. The CDR3 DNA sequence: TGTGCCAGCAGCTTGAATCCAGGGGCGGACGAAGCTTTCTTT. The variable domain in full, with the rest retrieved from reference TRBV5-8 and TRBJ1-1, is EAGVTQSPTHLIKTRGQQATLRCSPISGHTSVYWYQQALGLGLQFLLWYDEGEERNRGNFPPRFSGRQFPNYSSELNVNALELEDSALYLCASSLNPGADEAFFGQGTRLTVV.